This TCR beta chain was captured by sequencing in a study of cytomegalovirus exposure and HLA in healthy donors. 13 Jbeta primers and 60 Vbeta primers were used for the PCR. Sequencing used immunoSEQ multiplex PCR; TCRdb keeps in-frame clones, though not all of them. The sample shows 170,000 or so clones, 84% of them seen only once. Study conclusions and caveats: Presence/absence results assume similar sequencing depth per donor, which may not hold.

V shed 3 bases and J shed 2 bases, with 8 bases lying between them. Germline loops: CDR1 MGHDK, CDR2 SYGVNS. The CDR3 is made up of 14 amino acids. This clone was found a few times. Its antigen is currently unknown. The gene calls are TRBV25-1 and TRBJ2-1, with a possible D match to TRBD1 (6 bases). The receptor comes from a boy younger than 10 in good health and CMV-seronegative. The specimen was PBMCs. In DNA form, the CDR3 reads TGTGCCAGCAGTGAGGGGGCCCCCTACAATGAGCAGTTCTTC. Translation gives CASSEGAPYNEQFF.